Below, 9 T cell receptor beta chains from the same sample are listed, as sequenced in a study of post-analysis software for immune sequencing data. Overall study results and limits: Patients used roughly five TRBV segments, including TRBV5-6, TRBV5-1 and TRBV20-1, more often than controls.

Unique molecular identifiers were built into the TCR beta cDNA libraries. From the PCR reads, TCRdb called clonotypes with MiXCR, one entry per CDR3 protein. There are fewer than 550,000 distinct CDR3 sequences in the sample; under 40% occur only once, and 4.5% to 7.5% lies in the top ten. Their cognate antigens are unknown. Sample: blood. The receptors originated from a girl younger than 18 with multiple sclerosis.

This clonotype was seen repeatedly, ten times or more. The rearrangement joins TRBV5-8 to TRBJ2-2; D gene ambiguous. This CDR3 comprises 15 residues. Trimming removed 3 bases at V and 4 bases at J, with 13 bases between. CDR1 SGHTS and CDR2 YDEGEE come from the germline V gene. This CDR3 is CASSSDRKLTGELFF. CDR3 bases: TGTGCCAGCAGCTCGGACCGCAAACTCACCGGGGAGCTGTTTTTT.

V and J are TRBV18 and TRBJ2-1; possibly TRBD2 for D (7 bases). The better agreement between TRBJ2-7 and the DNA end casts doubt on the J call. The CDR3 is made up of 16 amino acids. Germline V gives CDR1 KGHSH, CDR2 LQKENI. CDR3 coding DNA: TGTGCCAGCTCACCAGGGGGGGCTAGCGACTACAATGAGCAGTACTTC. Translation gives CASSPGGASDYNEQYF.

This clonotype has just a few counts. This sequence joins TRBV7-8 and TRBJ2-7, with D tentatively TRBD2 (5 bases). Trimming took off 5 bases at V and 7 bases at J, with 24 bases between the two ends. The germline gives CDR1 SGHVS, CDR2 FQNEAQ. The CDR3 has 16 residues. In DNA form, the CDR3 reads TGTGCCAGCAGCCGATTTCAACTCGGGAACTCTAGGGAGCAGTACTTC. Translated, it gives CASSRFQLGNSREQYF. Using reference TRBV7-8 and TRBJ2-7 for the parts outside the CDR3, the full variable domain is GAGVSQSPRYKVAKRGQDVALRCDPISGHVSLFWYQQALGQGPEFLTYFQNEAQLDKSGLPSDRFFAERPEGSVSTLKIQRTQQEDSAVYLCASSRFQLGNSREQYFGPGTRLTVT.

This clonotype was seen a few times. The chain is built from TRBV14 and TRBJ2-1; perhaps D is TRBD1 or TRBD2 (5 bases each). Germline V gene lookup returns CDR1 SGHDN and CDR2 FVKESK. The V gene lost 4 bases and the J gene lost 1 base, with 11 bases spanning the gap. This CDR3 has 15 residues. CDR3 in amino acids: CASSPSWGSYNEQFF. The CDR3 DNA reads TGTGCCAGCAGCCCGTCGTGGGGGTCCTACAATGAGCAGTTCTTC.

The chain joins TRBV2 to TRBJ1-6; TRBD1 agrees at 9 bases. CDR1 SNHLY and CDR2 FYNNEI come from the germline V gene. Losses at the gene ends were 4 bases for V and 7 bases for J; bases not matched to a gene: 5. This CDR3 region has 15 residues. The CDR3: CASSVGQGGNSPLHF. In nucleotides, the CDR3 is TGTGCCAGCAGTGTGGGACAGGGTGGCAATTCACCCCTCCACTTT.

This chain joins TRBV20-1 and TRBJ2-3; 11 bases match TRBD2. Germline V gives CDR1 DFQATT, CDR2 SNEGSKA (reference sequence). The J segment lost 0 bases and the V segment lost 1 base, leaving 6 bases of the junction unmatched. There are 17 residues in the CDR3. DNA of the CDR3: TGCAGTGCTAGAGTGGAGACTAGCGGGATGAGCACAGATACGCAGTATTTT. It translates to CSARVETSGMSTDTQYF.

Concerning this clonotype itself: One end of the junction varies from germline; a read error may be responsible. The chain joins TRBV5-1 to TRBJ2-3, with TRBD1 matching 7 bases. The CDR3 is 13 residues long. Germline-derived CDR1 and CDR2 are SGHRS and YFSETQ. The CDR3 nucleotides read TGCGTCAGCAGCTTGACAGGGCAAGATACGCAGTATTTT. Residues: CVSSLTGQDTQYF.

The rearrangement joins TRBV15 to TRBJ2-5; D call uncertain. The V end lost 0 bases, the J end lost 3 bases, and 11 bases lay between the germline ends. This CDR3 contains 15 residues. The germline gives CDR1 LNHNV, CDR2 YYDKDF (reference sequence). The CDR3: CATSRDIGQKETQYF. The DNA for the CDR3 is TGTGCCACCAGCAGAGATATTGGGCAGAAAGAGACCCAGTACTTC.

The CDR3 DNA reads TGTGCCAGCAGTGAACCCAGGGCTAATTCACCCCTCCACTTT. Its protein product is CASSEPRANSPLHF. The chain uses TRBV25-1 and TRBJ1-6; D possibly corresponds to TRBD1 (5 bases). Trimming removed 2 bases from V and 6 bases from J, with 8 bases in between. The CDR3 is made up of 14 amino acids. In germline, CDR1 is MGHDK, CDR2 SYGVNS.